Following are 9 T cell receptor beta chains from one sample sequenced in a study of OX40 agonist ivuxolimab in advanced cancers. Method: immunoSEQ multiplex PCR; TCRdb's copy keeps in-frame clones and lacks some. The sample shows approximately 64,000 clones, over 80% of them seen only once. This material consisted of CD4+ or CD8+ T cells sorted from blood, taken in a trial of the OX40 agonist ivuxolimab. These receptors were collected from an adult with an advanced solid tumor such as melanoma, head and neck, liver or kidney cancer.

This sequence joins TRBV6-5 and TRBJ2-7; D may correspond to TRBD1 or TRBD2 (5 bases each). There are 15 residues in the CDR3. Germline-derived CDR1 and CDR2 are MNHEY and SVGAGI. The ends were cut back, 0 bases at V and 11 bases at J, with 20 bases in the middle. As DNA, the CDR3 is TGTGCCAGCAGTTACTCGAAGGGGACCTCTGAGAAAGAGTACTTC. Translating it yields CASSYSKGTSEKEYF.

The chain recombines TRBV6-5 with TRBJ1-1, with unresolved D. The V gene's germline CDR1 is MNHEY and CDR2 SVGAGI. Trimming took 1 base from V and 1 from J, leaving 10 bases between them. The CDR3 loop spans 15 amino acids. In DNA, the CDR3 is TGTGCCAGCAGTTACTTGGGGTCTCGGAACACTGAAGCTTTCTTT. It translates to CASSYLGSRNTEAFF.

The sample holds many counts of this clone. The chain recombines TRBV28 with TRBJ1-1; D remains ambiguous. Germline V gene sequence: CDR1 MDHEN, CDR2 SYDVKM. V lost 2 bases to trimming and J lost 1 base, with 2 bases between them. The length of the CDR3 is 12 residues. The CDR3 here is CASSLQNTEAFF. In DNA, the CDR3 is TGTGCCAGCAGTTTACAGAACACTGAAGCTTTCTTT.

This clone was seen at least ten times. The chain joins TRBV11-2 to TRBJ2-7, with TRBD2 matching 10 bases. Germline CDR1 and CDR2: SGHAT and FQNNGV. The V gene end was trimmed by 4 bases and the J gene end by 3 bases; junction bases not matched to a gene: 6. The CDR3 extends over 15 amino acids. The CDR3 DNA reads TGTGCCAGCAGCTCGTTGACTAGCGGGTTCTACGAGCAGTACTTC. This encodes CASSSLTSGFYEQYF.

This clone was observed a handful of times. The genes are TRBV18 and TRBJ1-5, with D possibly TRBD1 on 5 matching bases. Trimming shortened V by 3 bases and J by 5 bases, and 14 bases separated the two germline ends. The CDR3 length is 15 residues. CDR1 KGHSH and CDR2 LQKENI come from the germline V gene. The CDR3: CASSPDGRDDQPQHF. In nucleotides, the CDR3 is TGTGCCAGCTCACCCGACGGGAGGGACGATCAGCCCCAGCATTTT.

The chain combines TRBV7-8 with TRBJ2-5; D uncertain. There are 13 residues in the CDR3. Germline V CDR1 and CDR2: SGHVS, FQNEAQ. The V gene lost 5 bases and the J gene lost 5 bases, with 12 bases spanning the gap. The CDR3 spells CASSESPKETQYF. The CDR3 DNA is TGTGCCAGCAGCGAATCCCCGAAGGAGACCCAGTACTTC.

The rearrangement links TRBV7-9 to TRBJ2-1; no clear D. Trimming left V 2 bases short and J 8 bases short, with 4 bases between. Looked up from germline, CDR1 is SEHNR and CDR2 is FQNEAQ (reference sequence). CDR3 length: 11 amino acids. The CDR3 DNA reads as TGTGCCAGCAGCTTACGCTATGAGCAGTTCTTC. The encoded protein is CASSLRYEQFF.

The chain has TRBV29-1 and TRBJ1-1; 7 bases agree with TRBD1. Germline V gives CDR1 SQVTM, CDR2 ANQGSEA. Trimming cost V 6 bases and J 4 bases; bases outside gene matches: 5. This CDR3 region has 12 residues. This chain's CDR3 is CSVTGVGTEAFF. The CDR3 DNA reads TGCAGCGTCACAGGGGTTGGCACTGAAGCTTTCTTT.

This chain joins TRBV21-1 and TRBJ2-2; no DNA check was done on the table's D call, TRBD2. TRBV21-1 is a documented pseudogene. CDR3 length equals 15 residues. CDR3 sequence (DNA): TGTGCCAGCAGCAGAGGACTAGAGAACACCGGGGAGCTGTTTTTT. Its protein is CASSRGLENTGELFF.